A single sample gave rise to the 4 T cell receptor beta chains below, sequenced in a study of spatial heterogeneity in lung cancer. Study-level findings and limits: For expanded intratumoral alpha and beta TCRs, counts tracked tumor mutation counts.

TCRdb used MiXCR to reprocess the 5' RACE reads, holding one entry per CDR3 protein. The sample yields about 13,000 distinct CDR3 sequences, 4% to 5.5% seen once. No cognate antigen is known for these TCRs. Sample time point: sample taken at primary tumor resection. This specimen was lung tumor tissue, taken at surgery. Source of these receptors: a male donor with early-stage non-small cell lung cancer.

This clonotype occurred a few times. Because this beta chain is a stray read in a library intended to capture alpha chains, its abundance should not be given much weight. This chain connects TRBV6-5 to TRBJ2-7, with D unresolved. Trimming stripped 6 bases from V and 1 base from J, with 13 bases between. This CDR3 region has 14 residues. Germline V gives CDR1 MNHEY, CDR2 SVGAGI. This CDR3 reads CASSTLGPSYEQYF. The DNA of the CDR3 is TGTGCCAGCAGCACCCTGGGCCCTTCCTACGAGCAGTACTTC.

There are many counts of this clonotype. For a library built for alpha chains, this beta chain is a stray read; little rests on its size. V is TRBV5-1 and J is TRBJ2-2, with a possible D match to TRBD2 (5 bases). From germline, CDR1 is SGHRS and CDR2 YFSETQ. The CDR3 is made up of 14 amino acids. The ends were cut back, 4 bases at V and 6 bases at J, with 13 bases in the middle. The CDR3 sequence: CASSTGMVSGELFF. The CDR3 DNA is TGCGCCAGCAGCACGGGGATGGTGTCCGGGGAGCTGTTTTTT.

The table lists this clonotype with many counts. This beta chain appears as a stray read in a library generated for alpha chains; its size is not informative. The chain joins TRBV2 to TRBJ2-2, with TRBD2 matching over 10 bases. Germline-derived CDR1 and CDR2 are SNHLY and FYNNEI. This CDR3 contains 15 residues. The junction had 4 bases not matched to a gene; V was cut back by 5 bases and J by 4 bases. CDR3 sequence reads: CASSTLAGVTGELFF. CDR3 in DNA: TGTGCCAGCAGTACCCTAGCGGGGGTCACCGGGGAGCTGTTTTTT. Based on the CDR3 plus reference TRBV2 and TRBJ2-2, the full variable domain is EPEVTQTPSHQVTQMGQEVILRCVPISNHLYFYWYRQILGQKVEFLVSFYNNEISEKSEIFDDQFSVERPDGSNFTLKIRSTKLEDSAMYFCASSTLAGVTGELFFGEGSRLTVL.

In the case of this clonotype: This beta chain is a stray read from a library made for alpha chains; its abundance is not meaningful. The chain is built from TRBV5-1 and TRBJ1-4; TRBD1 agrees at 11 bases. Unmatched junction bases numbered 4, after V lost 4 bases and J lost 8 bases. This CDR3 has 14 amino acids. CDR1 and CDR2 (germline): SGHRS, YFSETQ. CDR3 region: CASSPGTGGEKLFF. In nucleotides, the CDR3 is TGCGCCAGCAGCCCTGGGACAGGGGGAGAAAAACTGTTTTTT.